This note documents a single T cell receptor beta chain sequence. V was pared by 1 base and J by 5 bases, with 8 bases between. Germline V CDR1 and CDR2: MNHNS, SASEGT. This CDR3 is built from 14 residues. This sample was taken from a study of blood T cell repertoires in COVID-19. Study background: T cells, B-cell-depleted T cells, or PBMCs provided the cDNA or gDNA that served as material.

Measured with immunoSEQ multiplex PCR; TCRdb has only the in-frame clones, and not every one. The sample yields around 170,000 clones, about 85% seen once. This TCR came from a man aged 55 to 70 with acute or convalescent COVID-19. The source material was peripheral blood. The rearrangement links TRBV6-1 to TRBJ1-4; a possible D gene is TRBD1 (6 bases). As DNA, the CDR3 is TGTGCCAGCAGTGAAGGGACAGCAAATGAAAAACTGTTTTTT. Protein sequence: CASSEGTANEKLFF.